This T cell receptor beta chain emerged from a study of blood T cell repertoires in COVID-19. Study context: Nucleic acid was either cDNA or gDNA, and it came from T cells, B-cell-depleted T cells, or PBMCs.

Germline V gene sequence: CDR1 SGHDT, CDR2 YYEEEE. V trimming: 0 bases; J trimming: 4 bases; junction bases outside the gene matches: 9. CDR3 size: 18 residues. TCRdb's table, derived via immunoSEQ multiplex PCR, lists solely in-frame clones and lacks some. The top ten hold over 11% of the sample, which has some 45,000 clones, around 80% seen once. The rearrangement uses TRBV5-6 and TRBJ2-2; 10 bases are shared with TRBD1. The TCR comes from a human donor in a cohort sampled during active COVID-19. Sequencing was carried out using peripheral blood. For the CDR3, the DNA is TGTGCCAGCAGCTTGGGGACGGGACAGGGGTCGTTCACCGGGGAGCTGTTTTTT. Residues: CASSLGTGQGSFTGELFF.